The rows below give T cell receptor beta chains drawn from one sample of a study of T-cell memory formation after mild COVID-19. TCRdb fed the 5' RACE reads into MiXCR, producing one record per CDR3 protein. This sample carries some 49,000 distinct CDR3 sequences, 27% of them seen once, and the ten largest clones take about 45%. The sample taken for sequencing was PBMCs or a T cell subset sorted from them (not recorded which). The receptor source for this set is a man younger than 35 who had mild COVID-19 (a few samples of this study predate the infection). Cell type and time point are not known. The CDR3 runs from the conserved cysteine through the conserved F or W. A D gene is named only where the DNA matches it firmly. Part of the rows lack a size; the others show once, few, many or a class for expanded clones.

14,TRBV6-5,TRBD1,TRBJ1-5,NA,CASSYGQGGQPQHF,TGTGCCAGCAGTTATGGACAGGGAGGACAGCCCCAGCATTTT
13,TRBV12-3/TRBV12-4,NA,TRBJ1-4,NA,CASSLCPQGKLFF,TGTGCCAGCAGTTTATGTCCCCAGGGAAAACTGTTTTTT
14,TRBV20-1,TRBD2,TRBJ2-5,NA,CSVGGTGTRETQYF,TGCAGTGTGGGGGGGACGGGAACCCGGGAGACCCAGTACTTC
17,TRBV4-3,TRBD2,TRBJ2-5,NA,CASSQDGLAGNVETQYF,TGCGCCAGCAGCCAAGATGGCCTAGCGGGGAATGTAGAGACCCAGTACTTC
15,TRBV7-9,TRBD1,TRBJ2-7,NA,CASSLVWTGFDEQYF,TGTGCCAGCAGCTTAGTGTGGACAGGGTTCGACGAGCAGTACTTC
13,TRBV7-9,NA,TRBJ1-4,NA,CASRKPLEEKLFF,TGTGCCAGCAGAAAACCGCTGGAAGAAAAACTGTTTTTT
18,TRBV7-2,TRBD2,TRBJ2-5,few,CASSLLSGSGGPWKTQYF,TGTGCCAGCAGCTTACTTTCGGGTAGCGGGGGGCCCTGGAAGACCCAGTACTTC
14,TRBV12-3/TRBV12-4,NA,TRBJ1-5,few,CASSLEQGEQPQHF,TGTGCCAGCAGTTTAGAACAGGGAGAACAGCCCCAGCATTTT
15,TRBV4-1,NA,TRBJ1-5,NA,CASSERHVSNQPQHF,TGCGCCAGCAGCGAGCGACACGTTAGCAATCAGCCCCAGCATTTT
15,TRBV5-1,TRBD1,TRBJ1-1,few,CASSSEDRADTEAFF,TGCGCCAGCAGCTCGGAGGACAGGGCCGACACTGAAGCTTTCTTT
14,TRBV6-2/TRBV6-3,NA,TRBJ1-5,NA,CASSYHRFNQPQHF,TGTGCCAGCAGTTACCACAGGTTCAATCAGCCCCAGCATTTT
15,TRBV6-5,TRBD2,TRBJ2-1,NA,CASSYSQRGSNEQFF,TGTGCCAGCAGTTACTCCCAGCGGGGGTCCAATGAGCAGTTCTTC
15,TRBV25-1,TRBD1,TRBJ2-3,few,CASTHGPTGQGRAFF,TGTGCCAGCACCCACGGCCCTACCGGACAGGGCCGGGCATTTTTT
14,TRBV4-2,NA,TRBJ1-4,NA,CASSQWSLNEKLFF,TGTGCCAGCAGCCAATGGAGCCTAAATGAAAAACTGTTTTTT
14,TRBV4-1,NA,TRBJ1-1,NA,CASSQDQGETEAFF,TGCGCCAGCAGCCAAGATCAGGGAGAGACTGAAGCTTTCTTT
14,TRBV6-2/TRBV6-3,TRBD2,TRBJ2-1,few,CASSVTSGDNEQFF,TGTGCCAGCAGCGTGACTAGCGGGGACAATGAGCAGTTCTTC
13,TRBV19,NA,TRBJ2-7,many,CASSPASNYEQYF,TGTGCCAGTAGTCCTGCCAGCAACTACGAGCAGTACTTC
15,TRBV4-3,NA,TRBJ1-1,NA,CASSPRGQLNTEAFF,TGCGCCAGCAGCCCGCGAGGACAGTTGAACACTGAAGCTTTCTTT
12,TRBV5-1,TRBD1,TRBJ2-7,NA,CASSVDRDEQYF,TGCGCCAGCAGCGTCGACAGGGACGAGCAGTACTTC